These 2 T cell receptor beta chains came from one sample sequenced in a study of CD8 T cells in Susac syndrome. With random hexamers, 0.5 to 1 ug RNA was reverse transcribed. TCRdb itself ran the immunoSEQ multiplex PCR reads through MiXCR, one entry per CDR3 protein. Here the sample spans about 150,000 distinct CDR3 sequences, approximately 94% being singletons. Material: CD8+ T cells from PBMCs. These receptors were obtained from a human donor with multiple sclerosis.

This chain connects TRBV20-1 to TRBJ1-6; unclear D gene. The CDR3 contains 16 residues. The V and J ends lost 6 bases and 0 bases respectively, with 15 bases between them. Germline assignment: CDR1 DFQATT and CDR2 SNEGSKA (reference sequence). The CDR3 spells CSAPQRESSYNSPLHF. DNA for the CDR3: TGCAGTGCACCTCAAAGGGAGAGCTCCTATAATTCACCCCTCCACTTT.

The chain carries TRBV5-6 and TRBJ1-6; D remains unclear. Germline V lookup: CDR1 SGHDT, CDR2 YYEEEE. The V gene lost 3 bases and the J gene lost 11 bases, with 12 bases spanning the gap. CDR3 length: 13 amino acids. CDR3 nucleotide sequence: TGTGCCAGCAGCTCAACCGTTGGGACACCCCTCCACTTT. The encoded protein is CASSSTVGTPLHF.